This is a list of T cell receptor beta chains from one sample in a study of T cell repertoires in cytomegalovirus infection. One entry per CDR3 protein, called by TCRdb with MiXCR from the reads. Here the sample spans 200,000 to 300,000 distinct CDR3 sequences, approximately 13% being singletons. Sequenced input: PBMCs. Source of these receptors: a human donor in good health (CMV status not recorded). Some clones in this sample may be carry-over from other donors' samples. Each CDR3 is given with its conserved first and last residue. A D gene is named only where the DNA matches it firmly. Expanded clones are given a class, and other clones once, few, many or no size at all.

NA,TRBV6-2/TRBV6-3,TRBJ2-2,NA,TGTGCCAGCAGACCTTCCTACACCGGGGAGCTGTTTTTT,CASRPSYTGELFF
few,TRBV25-1,TRBJ2-5,NA,TGTGCCAGCAGTGAATCGGGCAGGGACCAAGAGACCCAGTACTTC,CASSESGRDQETQYF
many,TRBV6-2/TRBV6-3,TRBJ2-2,TRBD1,TGTGCCAGCAGTCACCGGGACAGGGGCCTTAGATCCGGGGAGCTGTTTTTT,CASSHRDRGLRSGELFF
NA,TRBV6-6,TRBJ2-7,TRBD2,TGTGCCAGCAGTCCGGGACTAGCGGGAGGGCCCGGCTACGAGCAGTACTTC,CASSPGLAGGPGYEQYF
many,TRBV7-2,TRBJ1-2,NA,TGTGCCAGCAGCTTAGCAGGGGCTGCCTATGGCTACACCTTC,CASSLAGAAYGYTF
NA,TRBV28,TRBJ1-5,TRBD1,TGTGCCAGCCCGGACAGGGGAATCCTTAAGCAGCCCCAGCATTTT,CASPDRGILKQPQHF
NA,TRBV20-1,TRBJ1-2,NA,TGCAGTGCTAGAGTCGGTGGGGGAGGAGAAGGCTACACCTTC,CSARVGGGGEGYTF
many,TRBV6-2/TRBV6-3,TRBJ2-7,TRBD1,TGTGCCAGCAGTTACTCGGTAGGACAGGGCACCTACGAGCAGTACTTC,CASSYSVGQGTYEQYF
NA,TRBV5-1,TRBJ2-7,NA,TGCGCCAGCAGCTTGGTCTGGACCCCAAACTACCCGGGCGAGCAGTACTTC,CASSLVWTPNYPGEQYF
many,TRBV23-1,TRBJ1-5,NA,TGCGCCAGCAGTCAATCGGACCCCAATCAGCCCCAGCATTTT,CASSQSDPNQPQHF
many,TRBV10-3,TRBJ1-3,TRBD1,TGTGCCACCACCCACCCCCTCGACAGGGATGGAAACACCATATATTTT,CATTHPLDRDGNTIYF
few,TRBV29-1,TRBJ2-1,NA,TGCAGCGTTGAAAGGTACAGCGGACCAAATGAGCAGTTCTTC,CSVERYSGPNEQFF
many,TRBV6-6,TRBJ1-1,NA,TGTGCCAGCATCACCAAGGGGAACACTGAAGCTTTCTTT,CASITKGNTEAFF
few,TRBV3-1,TRBJ1-2,TRBD1,TGTGCCAGCAGCCAAGATCCCGGACAGGGGACTTTATATGGCTACACCTTC,CASSQDPGQGTLYGYTF
NA,TRBV10-3,TRBJ2-7,TRBD1,TGTGCCATCAGTGCCGGGACAGGGGGTTCCGAGCAGTACTTC,CAISAGTGGSEQYF
many,TRBV7-2,TRBJ1-6,TRBD1,TGTGCCAGCAGCTTAGACAGGGGATCACCCCTCCACTTT,CASSLDRGSPLHF
many,TRBV5-4,TRBJ2-1,TRBD2,TGTGCCGAGACACTAGCGGGAGTGGTCAACAATGAGCAGTTCTTC,CAETLAGVVNNEQFF
NA,TRBV6-2/TRBV6-3,TRBJ2-1,TRBD2,TGTGCCAGCAGTTACGGGACTAGCGGGGGGGCCGAAGATGAGCAGTTCTTC,CASSYGTSGGAEDEQFF
many,TRBV7-2,TRBJ2-5,NA,TGTGCCAGCAGCTTAGACAGAAAACAGACCCAGTACTTC,CASSLDRKQTQYF
many,TRBV19,TRBJ2-3,NA,TGTGCCAGTAGTATAGCGGCAGGGTGGGGCACAGATACGCAGTATTTT,CASSIAAGWGTDTQYF
NA,TRBV3-1,TRBJ2-7,TRBD2,TGTGCCAGCACCTTACAGGAGGGAGGGGAGCAGTACTTC,CASTLQEGGEQYF
many,TRBV7-8,TRBJ2-3,NA,TGTGCCAGCAGCTTAACGCAACTACTGACAGATACGCAGTATTTT,CASSLTQLLTDTQYF
once,TRBV15,TRBJ2-5,NA,TGTGCCACCAACAGATCGCAGGGGTTCCAAGAGACCCAGTACTTC,CATNRSQGFQETQYF
many,TRBV19,TRBJ1-5,NA,TGTGCCAGAGCCCTTAATGAGCCCCAGCATTTT,CARALNEPQHF
many,TRBV5-1,TRBJ2-6,NA,TGCGCCAGCAGCTTGGCCCCTGGGGCCAACGTCCTGACTTTC,CASSLAPGANVLTF
many,TRBV7-2,TRBJ1-4,NA,TGTGCCAGCAGCTTAGAGGGGTCGGGAAAACTGTTTTTT,CASSLEGSGKLFF
many,TRBV7-2,TRBJ1-1,TRBD1,TGTGCCAGCAGCATACAGGGGGATACTGAAGCTTTCTTT,CASSIQGDTEAFF
many,TRBV7-2,TRBJ2-2,NA,TGTGCCAGCAGCTTAGCGGGGGTACTAAACACCGGGGAGCTGTTTTTT,CASSLAGVLNTGELFF
few,TRBV11-2,TRBJ1-1,NA,TGTGCCAGCAGCTCCGGCGGGGACGCCTCAGAAGCTTTCTTT,CASSSGGDASEAFF
few,TRBV6-2/TRBV6-3,TRBJ2-3,TRBD2,TGTGCCAGCAGTTACGGGACTAGCGCAGATACGCAGTATTTT,CASSYGTSADTQYF
medium-sized,TRBV7-2,TRBJ2-1,TRBD1,TGTGCCAGCAGCTTAAGGGGGCCGAACTCCTACAATGAGCAGTTCTTC,CASSLRGPNSYNEQFF
many,TRBV7-2,TRBJ1-1,TRBD1,TGTGCCAGCAGCTTCTGGACAGGGGGGGTGAACACTGAAGCTTTCTTT,CASSFWTGGVNTEAFF
NA,TRBV7-2,TRBJ2-7,TRBD1,TGTGTCAGCAGCTTAGCGAGTGGGGCAGGGGGCCCAAACGAGAAGTACTTC,CVSSLASGAGGPNEKYF
NA,TRBV6-2/TRBV6-3,TRBJ2-7,NA,NA,CASSSSGLARSYEQYF
few,TRBV5-6,TRBJ1-1,NA,TGTGCCAGCAGCTTGGCCGGGGGGCGGTACACTGAAGCTTTCTTT,CASSLAGGRYTEAFF
many,TRBV7-8,TRBJ2-4,TRBD1,TGTGCCAGCAGCCTTCCCCCTCCAGGGGGAAAAAACATTCAGTACTTC,CASSLPPPGGKNIQYF
NA,TRBV12-3/TRBV12-4,TRBJ1-1,NA,TGTGCCAGCAACCTCCGTCAGGGAGGGACTGAAGCTTTCTTT,CASNLRQGGTEAFF
many,TRBV7-2,TRBJ2-7,TRBD1,TGTGCCAGCAGCTTAGGAACAGGGGCTCACTACGAGCAGTACTTC,CASSLGTGAHYEQYF
NA,TRBV5-1,TRBJ2-5,NA,TGCGCCAGCAGCTTGGGAGGAAAACAAGAGACCCAGTACTTC,CASSLGGKQETQYF
NA,TRBV13,TRBJ2-7,NA,TGTGCCAGCAGTCCTTACAGGGGAGGCGAGCAGTACTTC,CASSPYRGGEQYF
many,TRBV7-9,TRBJ2-1,NA,TGTGCCAGCACTCGCGGGGAGGCGTACAATGAGCAGTTCTTC,CASTRGEAYNEQFF
many,TRBV7-2,TRBJ1-5,TRBD1,TGTGCCAGCAGCTCCCGGACAGGGGGCGATCAGCCCCAGCATTTT,CASSSRTGGDQPQHF
few,TRBV7-9,TRBJ1-1,NA,TGTGCCAGCAGCTTAGGACAGTTCGTAATGAACACTGAAGCTTTCTTT,CASSLGQFVMNTEAFF
NA,TRBV4-3,TRBJ2-7,NA,TGCGCCAGCAGCCAAGAGGGAGGACGGGGGCTGGCAAGCCCAAAAACCTACGAGCAGTACTTC,CASSQEGGRGLASPKTYEQYF
few,TRBV28,TRBJ1-2,NA,TGTGCCGCAGGGCCGAGCGAGGGCTACACCTTC,CAAGPSEGYTF
NA,TRBV23-1,TRBJ2-7,TRBD1,TGCGCCAGCAGCCATAGGACAGGGCATCGATCCTACGAGCAGTACTTC,CASSHRTGHRSYEQYF
many,TRBV10-3,TRBJ1-1,NA,TGTGCCAGCCACTTCTCTAGGGGGGACACTGAAGCTTTCTTT,CASHFSRGDTEAFF
many,TRBV6-5,TRBJ2-1,TRBD1,TGTGCCAGCAGTTACCGGACAGGGGGCTACGATGAGCAGTTCTTC,CASSYRTGGYDEQFF
many,TRBV7-2,TRBJ1-2,NA,TGTGCCAGCAGCCCCCTTCCCCAAGCCTATGGCTACACCTTC,CASSPLPQAYGYTF
many,TRBV7-3,TRBJ2-1,TRBD2,TGTGCCAGCAGCCGGACTAGCGGGCGTTACAATGAGCAGTTCTTC,CASSRTSGRYNEQFF
many,TRBV6-2/TRBV6-3,TRBJ2-1,TRBD2,TGTGCCAGCAGTGGCGGGACTAGCGTCGGTGAGCAGTTCTTC,CASSGGTSVGEQFF
many,TRBV14,TRBJ2-5,NA,TGTGCCAGCAGCCGAACTACCCCGGGGACCCAGTACTTC,CASSRTTPGTQYF
many,TRBV12-3/TRBV12-4,TRBJ2-7,NA,TGTGCCAGCAGTTTTGGTGGGGCCATGTACGAGCAGTACTTC,CASSFGGAMYEQYF
NA,TRBV19,TRBJ1-4,TRBD1,TGTGCCAGTAGAGGACAGGCTGCAACTAATGAAAAACTGTTTTTT,CASRGQAATNEKLFF